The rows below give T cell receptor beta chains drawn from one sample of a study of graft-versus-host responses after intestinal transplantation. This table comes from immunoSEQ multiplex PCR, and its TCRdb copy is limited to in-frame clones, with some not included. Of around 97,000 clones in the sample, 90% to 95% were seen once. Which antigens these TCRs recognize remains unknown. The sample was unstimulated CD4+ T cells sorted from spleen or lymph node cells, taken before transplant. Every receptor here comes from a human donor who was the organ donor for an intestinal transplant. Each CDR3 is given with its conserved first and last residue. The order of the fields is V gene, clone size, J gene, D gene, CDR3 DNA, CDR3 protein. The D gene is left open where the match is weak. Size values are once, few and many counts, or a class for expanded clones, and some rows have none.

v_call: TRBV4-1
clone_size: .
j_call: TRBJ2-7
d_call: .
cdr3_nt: TGCGCCAGCAGCCAAGTTGAAACAGGGATGGACGAGCAGTACTTC
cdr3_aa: CASSQVETGMDEQYF

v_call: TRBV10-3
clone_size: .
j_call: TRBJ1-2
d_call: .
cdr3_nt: TGTGCCATCAGTGAGGGGCTAGGGGTAGCCTATGGCTACACCTTC
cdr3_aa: CAISEGLGVAYGYTF

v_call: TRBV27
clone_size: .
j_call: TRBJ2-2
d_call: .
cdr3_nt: TGTGCCAGCAGTTTATTGGGTGGAGGCACCGGGGAGCTGTTTTTT
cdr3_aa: CASSLLGGGTGELFF

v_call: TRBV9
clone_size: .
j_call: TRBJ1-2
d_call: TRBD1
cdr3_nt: TGTGCCAGCAGCGTATTGGGGACAGGGGTCTATGGCTACACCTTC
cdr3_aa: CASSVLGTGVYGYTF

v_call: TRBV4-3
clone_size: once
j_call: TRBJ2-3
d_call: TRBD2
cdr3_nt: TGCGCCAGCAGCCAGATTTCATCGGGGGGTACGCAGTATTTT
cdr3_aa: CASSQISSGGTQYF

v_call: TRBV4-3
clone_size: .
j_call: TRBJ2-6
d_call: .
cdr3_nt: TGCGCCAGCAGCCAAGGGGGGGCTGGGGCCAACGTCCTGACTTTC
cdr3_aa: CASSQGGAGANVLTF

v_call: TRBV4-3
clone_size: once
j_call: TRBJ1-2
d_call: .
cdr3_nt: TGCGCCAGCAGCCGCGAGTTAGAGAGAGGGGGATATGGCTACACCTTC
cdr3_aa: CASSRELERGGYGYTF

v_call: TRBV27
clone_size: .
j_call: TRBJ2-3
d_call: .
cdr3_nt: TGTGCCAGCAGTTTATCGTTCCTAGCAGATACGCAGTATTTT
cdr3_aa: CASSLSFLADTQYF

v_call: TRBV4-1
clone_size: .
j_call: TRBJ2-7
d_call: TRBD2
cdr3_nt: TGCGCCAGCAGCCAAAGGGACATGGGGACTAGCGAGCAGTACTTC
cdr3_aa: CASSQRDMGTSEQYF

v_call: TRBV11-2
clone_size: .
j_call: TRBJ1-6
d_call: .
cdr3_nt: TGTGCCAGCAGCTCGAGGGTATCCGGCTCACCCCTCCACTTT
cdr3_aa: CASSSRVSGSPLHF

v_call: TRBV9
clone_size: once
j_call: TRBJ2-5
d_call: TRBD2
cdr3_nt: TGTGCCAGCAGCCAGCTAGGGACTAGCGTCCAAGAGACCCAGTACTTC
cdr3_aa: CASSQLGTSVQETQYF

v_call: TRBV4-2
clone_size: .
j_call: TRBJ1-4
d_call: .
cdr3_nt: TGTGCCAGCAGCCAAGATGGACAGTTTGAAAAACTGTTTTTT
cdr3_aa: CASSQDGQFEKLFF

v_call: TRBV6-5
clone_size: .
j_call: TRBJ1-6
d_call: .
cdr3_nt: TGTGCCAGCAGCTTAACTACCGGTAATTCACCCCTCCACTTT
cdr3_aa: CASSLTTGNSPLHF

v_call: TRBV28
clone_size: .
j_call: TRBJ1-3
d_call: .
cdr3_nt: TGTGCCAGCACCCTGGGTGGGACATCTGGAAACACCATATATTTT
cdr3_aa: CASTLGGTSGNTIYF

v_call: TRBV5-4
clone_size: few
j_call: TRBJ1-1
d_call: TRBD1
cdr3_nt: TGTGCCAGCTCGGACAGGCTGAACACTGAAGCTTTCTTT
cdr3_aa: CASSDRLNTEAFF

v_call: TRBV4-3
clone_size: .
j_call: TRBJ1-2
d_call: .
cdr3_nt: TGCGCCAGCAGCCAAGATGGAAGGGAGGGCTACACCTTC
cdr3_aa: CASSQDGREGYTF

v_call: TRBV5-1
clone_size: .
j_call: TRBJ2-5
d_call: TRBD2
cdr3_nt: TGCGCCAGCAGCTCTCTAGCGGGGGGACCGGAGACCCAGTACTTC
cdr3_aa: CASSSLAGGPETQYF

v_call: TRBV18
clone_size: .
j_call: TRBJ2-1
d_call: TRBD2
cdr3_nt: TGTGCCAGCTCACCATTGGCGGGAGCCTACAATGAGCAGTTCTTC
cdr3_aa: CASSPLAGAYNEQFF

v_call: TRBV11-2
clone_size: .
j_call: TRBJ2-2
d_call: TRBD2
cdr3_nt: TGTGCCAGCAGCTTTACAGCGGGGGGGACGGGCGGGGAGCTGTTTTTT
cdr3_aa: CASSFTAGGTGGELFF

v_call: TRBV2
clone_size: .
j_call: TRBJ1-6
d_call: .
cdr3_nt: TGTGCCAGCGTGGTGGGGGGGAATAATTCACCCCTCCACTTT
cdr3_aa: CASVVGGNNSPLHF

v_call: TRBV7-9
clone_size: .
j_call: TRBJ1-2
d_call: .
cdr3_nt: TGTGCCAGCAGCTTATTCCCGACACTTGGCTACACCTTC
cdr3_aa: CASSLFPTLGYTF

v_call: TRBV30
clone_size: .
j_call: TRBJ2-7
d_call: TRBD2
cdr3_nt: TGTGCCTGGAACCCCTGGGGGGTTAGCGGGGGGCACAACTACGAGCAGTACTTC
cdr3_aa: CAWNPWGVSGGHNYEQYF

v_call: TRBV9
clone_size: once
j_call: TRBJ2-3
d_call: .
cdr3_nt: TGTGCCAGCAGCGTAAGCGTAAACACAGATACGCAGTATTTT
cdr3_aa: CASSVSVNTDTQYF

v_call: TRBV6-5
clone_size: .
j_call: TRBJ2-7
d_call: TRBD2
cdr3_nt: TGTGCCAGCAGTCTCCGCGAGCGGGGGTACGAGCAGTACTTC
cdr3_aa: CASSLRERGYEQYF

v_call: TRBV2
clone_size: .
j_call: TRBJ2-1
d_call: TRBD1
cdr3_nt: TGTGCCAGCAGCCAAAGGAGGGACAGGGGCTACAATGAGCAGTTCTTC
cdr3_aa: CASSQRRDRGYNEQFF